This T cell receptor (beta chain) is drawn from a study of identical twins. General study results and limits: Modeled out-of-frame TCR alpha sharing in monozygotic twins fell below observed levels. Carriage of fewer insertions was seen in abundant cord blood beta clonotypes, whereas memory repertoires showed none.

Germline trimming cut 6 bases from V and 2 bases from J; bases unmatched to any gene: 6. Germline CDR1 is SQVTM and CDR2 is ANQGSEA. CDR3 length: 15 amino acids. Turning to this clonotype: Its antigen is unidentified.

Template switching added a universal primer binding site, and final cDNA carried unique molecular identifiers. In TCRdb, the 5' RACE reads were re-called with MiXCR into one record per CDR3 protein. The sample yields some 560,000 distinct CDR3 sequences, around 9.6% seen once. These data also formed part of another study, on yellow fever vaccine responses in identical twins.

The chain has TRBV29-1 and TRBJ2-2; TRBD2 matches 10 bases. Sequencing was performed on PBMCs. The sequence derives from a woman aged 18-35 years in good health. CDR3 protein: CSVETSGPNTGELFF. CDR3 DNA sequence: TGCAGCGTAGAGACTAGCGGGCCCAACACCGGGGAGCTGTTTTTT.